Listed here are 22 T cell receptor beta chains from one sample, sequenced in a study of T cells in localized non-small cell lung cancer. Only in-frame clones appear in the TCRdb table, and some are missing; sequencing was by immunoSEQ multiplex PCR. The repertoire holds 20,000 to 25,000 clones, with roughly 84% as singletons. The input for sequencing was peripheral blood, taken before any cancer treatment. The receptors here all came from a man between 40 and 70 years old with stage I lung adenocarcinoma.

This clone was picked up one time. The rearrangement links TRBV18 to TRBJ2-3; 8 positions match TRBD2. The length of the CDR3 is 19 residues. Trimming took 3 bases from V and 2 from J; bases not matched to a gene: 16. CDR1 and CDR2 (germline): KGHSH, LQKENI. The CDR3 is CASSPAARTSSTNTDTQYF. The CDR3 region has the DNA TGTGCCAGCTCACCTGCCGCTAGGACTAGCAGTACCAACACAGATACGCAGTATTTT.

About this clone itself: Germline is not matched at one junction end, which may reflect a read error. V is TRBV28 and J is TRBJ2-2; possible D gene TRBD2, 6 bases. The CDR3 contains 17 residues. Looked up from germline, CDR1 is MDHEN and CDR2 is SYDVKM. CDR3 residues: CASSFESRSGYTGELFF. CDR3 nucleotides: TGTGCCAGCAGTTTTGAGAGTCGTAGCGGTTACACTGGGGAGCTGTTTTTT.

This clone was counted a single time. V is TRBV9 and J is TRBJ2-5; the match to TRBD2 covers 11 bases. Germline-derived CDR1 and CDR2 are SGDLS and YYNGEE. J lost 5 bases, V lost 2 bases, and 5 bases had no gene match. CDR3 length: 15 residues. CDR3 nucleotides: TGTGCCAGCAGCGTTTTAGCGGGGGGGCAGGAGACCCAGTACTTC. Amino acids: CASSVLAGGQETQYF.

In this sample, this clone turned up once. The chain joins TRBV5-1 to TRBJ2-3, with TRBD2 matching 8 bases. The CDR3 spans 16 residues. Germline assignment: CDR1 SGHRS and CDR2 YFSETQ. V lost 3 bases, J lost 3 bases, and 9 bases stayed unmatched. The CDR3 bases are TGCGCCAGCAGCTCAGCAAGCGGGAGTAGGACAGATACGCAGTATTTT. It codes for CASSSASGSRTDTQYF.

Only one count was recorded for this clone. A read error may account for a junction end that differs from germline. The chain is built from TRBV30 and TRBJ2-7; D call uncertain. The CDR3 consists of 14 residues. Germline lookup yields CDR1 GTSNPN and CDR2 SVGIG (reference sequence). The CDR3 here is CAWRAMQASHEQYF. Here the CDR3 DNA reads TGTGCCTGGAGGGCGATGCAGGCCTCCCACGAGCAGTACTTC.

This CDR3 is CASRGSGRGRVKNIQYF. The CDR3 region has the DNA TGTGCCAGCAGGGGTAGCGGGAGGGGAAGGGTCAAAAACATTCAGTACTTC. The chain combines TRBV28 with TRBJ2-4; 11 nucleotides agree with TRBD2. With 6 bases clipped from V and 3 bases from J, the junction kept 10 bases outside the gene matches. Germline-derived CDR1 and CDR2 are MDHEN and SYDVKM. CDR3 length equals 17 residues.

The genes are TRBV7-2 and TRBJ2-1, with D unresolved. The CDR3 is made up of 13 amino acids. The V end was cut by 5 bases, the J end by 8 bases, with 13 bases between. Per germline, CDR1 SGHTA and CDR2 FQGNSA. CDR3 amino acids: CASSRRFGDEQFF. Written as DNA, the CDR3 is TGTGCCAGCAGCCGCCGTTTTGGCGATGAGCAGTTCTTC.

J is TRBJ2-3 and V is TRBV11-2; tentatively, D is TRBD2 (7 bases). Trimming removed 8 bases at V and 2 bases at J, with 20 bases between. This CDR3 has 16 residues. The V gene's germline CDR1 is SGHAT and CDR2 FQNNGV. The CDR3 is CASQSPRGLITDTQYF. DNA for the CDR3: TGTGCCAGCCAATCACCGCGGGGGCTCATCACAGATACGCAGTATTTT.

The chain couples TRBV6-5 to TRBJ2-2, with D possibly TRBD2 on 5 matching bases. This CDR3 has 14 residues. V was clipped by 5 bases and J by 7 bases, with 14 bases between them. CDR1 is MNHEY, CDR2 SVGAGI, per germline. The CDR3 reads CASSPVDAGGELFF. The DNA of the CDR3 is TGTGCCAGCAGTCCTGTGGATGCGGGCGGGGAGCTGTTTTTT.

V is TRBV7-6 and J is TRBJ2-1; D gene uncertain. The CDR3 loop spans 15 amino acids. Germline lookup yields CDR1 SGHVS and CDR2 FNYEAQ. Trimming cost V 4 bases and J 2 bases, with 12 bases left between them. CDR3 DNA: TGTGCCAGCAGCTCTAGGGCAGATACCTACAATGAGCAGTTCTTC. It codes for CASSSRADTYNEQFF.

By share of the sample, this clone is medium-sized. The CDR3 DNA is TGTGCCACCAGCAGAGAACTTAGCGGGGTTTACAATGAGCAGTTCTTC. Translating it yields CATSRELSGVYNEQFF. This chain joins TRBV15 and TRBJ2-1, with 8 bases aligning to TRBD2. The CDR3 spans 16 residues. With V trimmed by 0 bases and J by 4 bases, 5 bases remained unmatched. Germline values: CDR1 LNHNV, CDR2 YYDKDF (reference sequence).

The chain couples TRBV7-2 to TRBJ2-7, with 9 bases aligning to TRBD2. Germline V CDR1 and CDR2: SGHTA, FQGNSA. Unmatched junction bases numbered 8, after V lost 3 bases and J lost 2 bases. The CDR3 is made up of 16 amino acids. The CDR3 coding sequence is TGTGCCAGCAGCTTGACTAGCGGACTTTCCCCCTACGAGCAGTACTTC. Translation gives CASSLTSGLSPYEQYF. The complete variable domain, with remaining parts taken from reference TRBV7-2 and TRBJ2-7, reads GAGVSQSPSNKVTEKGKDVELRCDPISGHTALYWYRQSLGQGLEFLIYFQGNSAPDKSGLPSDRFSAERTGGSVSTLTIQRTQQEDSAVYLCASSLTSGLSPYEQYFGPGTRLTVT.

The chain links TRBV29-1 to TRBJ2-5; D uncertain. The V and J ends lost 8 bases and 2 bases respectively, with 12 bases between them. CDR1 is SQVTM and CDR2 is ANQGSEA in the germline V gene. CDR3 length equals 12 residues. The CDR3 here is CSCGGIQETQYF. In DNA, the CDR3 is TGCAGCTGTGGTGGAATTCAAGAGACCCAGTACTTC.

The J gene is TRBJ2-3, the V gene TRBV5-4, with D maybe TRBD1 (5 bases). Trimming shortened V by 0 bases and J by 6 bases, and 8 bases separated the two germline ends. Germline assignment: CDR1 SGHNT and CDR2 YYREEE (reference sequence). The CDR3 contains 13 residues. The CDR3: CASSLEGRDTQYF. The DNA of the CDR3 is TGTGCCAGCAGCTTGGAGGGGCGGGATACGCAGTATTTT.

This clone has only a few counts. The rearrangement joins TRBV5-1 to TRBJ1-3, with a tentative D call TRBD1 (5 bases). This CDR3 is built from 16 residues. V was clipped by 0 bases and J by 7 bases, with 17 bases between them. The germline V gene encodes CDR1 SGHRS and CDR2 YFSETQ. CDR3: CASSLDPGTFRNTIYF. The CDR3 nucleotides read TGCGCCAGCAGCTTGGACCCCGGGACCTTCAGGAACACCATATATTTT.

The DNA for the CDR3 is TGTGCCAGCAGTTTTCTTCAGGTCGGCCTGGGGTATAATTCACCCCTCCACTTT. Amino acids: CASSFLQVGLGYNSPLHF. This rearrangement joins TRBV27 to TRBJ1-6, with unresolved D. Germline loops: CDR1 MNHEY, CDR2 SMNVEV (reference sequence). V gave up 3 bases and J gave up 4 bases, with 19 bases separating them. The CDR3 has 18 amino acids.

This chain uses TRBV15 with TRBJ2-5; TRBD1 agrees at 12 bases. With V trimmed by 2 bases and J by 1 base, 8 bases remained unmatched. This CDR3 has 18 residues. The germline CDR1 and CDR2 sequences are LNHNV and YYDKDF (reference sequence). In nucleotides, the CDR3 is TGTGCCACCAGCAGACCGGGACAGGGGGCGCGGGTCCAAGAGACCCAGTACTTC. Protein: CATSRPGQGARVQETQYF.

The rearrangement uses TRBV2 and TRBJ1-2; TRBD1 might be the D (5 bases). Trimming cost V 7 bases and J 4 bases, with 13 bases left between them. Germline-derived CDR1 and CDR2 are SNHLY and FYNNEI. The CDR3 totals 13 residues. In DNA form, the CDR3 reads TGTGCCAGCAAGGTGGGGCTAGTCTATGGCTACACCTTC. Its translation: CASKVGLVYGYTF.

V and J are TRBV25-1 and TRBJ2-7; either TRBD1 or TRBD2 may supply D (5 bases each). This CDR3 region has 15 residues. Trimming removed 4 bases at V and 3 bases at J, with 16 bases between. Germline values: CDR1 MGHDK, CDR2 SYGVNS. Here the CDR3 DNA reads TGTGCCAGCAGTGGGGACGGGACCCAAGACTACGAGCAGTACTTC. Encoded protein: CASSGDGTQDYEQYF.

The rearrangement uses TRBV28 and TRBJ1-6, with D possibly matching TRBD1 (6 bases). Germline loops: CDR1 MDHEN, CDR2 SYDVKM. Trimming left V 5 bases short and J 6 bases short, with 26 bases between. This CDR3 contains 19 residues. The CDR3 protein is CASSPTPRTGSISNSPLHF. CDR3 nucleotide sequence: TGTGCCAGCAGTCCCACACCAAGAACAGGGTCGATCTCTAATTCACCCCTCCACTTT.

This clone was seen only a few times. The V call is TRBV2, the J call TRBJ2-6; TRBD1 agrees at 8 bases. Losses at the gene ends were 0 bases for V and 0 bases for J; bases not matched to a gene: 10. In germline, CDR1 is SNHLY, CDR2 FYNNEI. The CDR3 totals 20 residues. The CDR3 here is CASSEAGTGLTSSGANVLTF. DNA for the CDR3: TGTGCCAGCAGTGAAGCCGGGACAGGCTTAACGAGCTCTGGGGCCAACGTCCTGACTTTC.

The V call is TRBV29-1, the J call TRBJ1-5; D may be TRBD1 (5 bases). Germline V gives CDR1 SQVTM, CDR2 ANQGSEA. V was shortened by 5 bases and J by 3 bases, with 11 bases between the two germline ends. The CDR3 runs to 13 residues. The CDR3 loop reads CSVQGNPNQPQHF. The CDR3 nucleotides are TGCAGCGTTCAGGGTAACCCCAATCAGCCCCAGCATTTT.